One sample yielded the 20 T cell receptor beta chains listed below, sequenced in a study of T cell responses to AZD1222 COVID-19 vaccine. Here immunoSEQ multiplex PCR was the method, and the copy in TCRdb shows in-frame clones only, minus some. The table lists about 99,000 clones, about 92% of them singletons. The specimen comprised peripheral blood, sampled on day 0 of AZD1222 vaccination. Receptors originate from an adult in good health.

The rearrangement uses TRBV27 and TRBJ1-6; 7 nucleotides line up with TRBD1. Germline V CDR1 and CDR2: MNHEY, SMNVEV (reference sequence). J was trimmed by 8 bases and V by 1 base; bases with no gene match: 11. The CDR3 is 17 residues long. CDR3 nucleotides: TGTGCCAGCAGTTTATTCAACCCGGCCGGGACAGATTCACCCCTCCACTTT. Translated: CASSLFNPAGTDSPLHF.

The rearrangement joins TRBV12-3 or TRBV12-4 to TRBJ2-7, with no clear D. Trimming took off 6 bases at V and 3 bases at J, with 12 bases between the two ends. This CDR3 region has 13 residues. This chain's CDR3 is CASRSNWGYEQYF. DNA for the CDR3: TGTGCCAGCAGGTCGAACTGGGGCTACGAGCAGTACTTC.

The CDR3 reads CASTGGVGNQPQHF. The CDR3 nucleotides are TGCGCCAGCACTGGGGGCGTAGGGAATCAGCCCCAGCATTTT. The V and J genes are TRBV10-2 and TRBJ1-5; tentatively, D is TRBD1 (6 bases). Germline V gene data show CDR1 as WSHSY and CDR2 as SAAADI. V was pared by 7 bases and J by 4 bases, with 14 bases between. This CDR3 has 14 residues.

The chain combines TRBV7-9 with TRBJ2-1, with a tentative D call TRBD1 (7 bases). Germline V gene sequence: CDR1 SEHNR, CDR2 FQNEAQ (reference sequence). V was trimmed by 2 bases and J by 4 bases, leaving 12 bases between them. This CDR3 region has 15 residues. CDR3 nucleotides: TGTGCCAGCAGCTTAACAGGGGAGGTTTACAATGAGCAGTTCTTC. As protein: CASSLTGEVYNEQFF.

The genes are TRBV19 and TRBJ1-1; D ambiguous. The length of the CDR3 is 14 residues. With 3 bases removed from V and 5 bases from J, the gap between germline ends came to 13 bases. The germline V gene has CDR1 LNHDA and CDR2 SQIVND (reference sequence). CDR3 sequence: CASSITGLRTEAFF. DNA of the CDR3: TGTGCCAGTAGTATTACCGGGCTGAGGACTGAAGCTTTCTTT.

This sequence joins TRBV5-4 and TRBJ2-1; D call uncertain. V gave up 4 bases and J gave up 4 bases, with 15 bases separating them. This CDR3 has 15 residues. Germline values: CDR1 SGHNT, CDR2 YYREEE (reference sequence). The chain's CDR3 is CASSPTTPAYNEQFF. Here the CDR3 DNA reads TGTGCCAGCAGCCCCACGACCCCAGCTTACAATGAGCAGTTCTTC.

The chain combines TRBV2 with TRBJ1-2; 9 bases are a match to TRBD1. CDR1 and CDR2 from the germline V gene are SNHLY and FYNNEI. The CDR3 has 15 amino acids. V lost 6 bases to trimming and J lost 2 bases; unmatched junction nucleotides: 7. For the CDR3, the DNA is TGTGCCAGCAGAAATCCGGGACAGGGAAACTATGGCTACACCTTC. This encodes CASRNPGQGNYGYTF.

The rearrangement uses TRBV2 and TRBJ2-1, with no clear D. Germline CDR1 SNHLY, CDR2 FYNNEI. Trimming stripped 3 bases from V and 4 bases from J, with 13 bases between. The CDR3 runs 15 residues. The CDR3 is CASSEGDSKYNEQFF. The CDR3 DNA follows: TGTGCCAGCAGTGAGGGTGACTCCAAATACAATGAGCAGTTCTTC.

This clone was seen a few times. CDR3 amino acids: CASSPRLAGGQYF. CDR3 sequence (DNA): TGTGCCAGCAGCCCCAGACTAGCGGGGGGACAGTATTTT. J is TRBJ2-3 and V is TRBV7-2; 13 nucleotides match TRBD2. CDR3 length equals 13 residues. V was clipped by 5 bases and J by 12 bases; unmatched bases: 5. Looked up from germline, CDR1 is SGHTA and CDR2 is FQGNSA.

J is TRBJ1-2 and V is TRBV2; the match to TRBD1 covers 7 bases. The CDR3 covers 15 residues. V dropped 6 bases and J dropped 2; count of bases not matched to a gene: 9. Germline-derived CDR1 and CDR2 are SNHLY and FYNNEI. The CDR3 region is CASRYWTGSNYGYTF. The CDR3 DNA is TGTGCCAGCAGGTACTGGACAGGATCGAACTATGGCTACACCTTC.

J is TRBJ2-7 and V is TRBV3-1 (or the pseudogene TRBV3-2); D possibly corresponds to TRBD1 (5 bases). The CDR3 runs to 14 residues. Germline V gives CDR1 LGHDT, CDR2 YNNKEL (reference sequence). V lost 5 bases and J 6 bases, leaving 17 bases between the germline ends. The CDR3, as DNA: TGTGCCAGCAGCACACAGGTCTCCCTTGCCGAGCAGTACTTC. It specifies CASSTQVSLAEQYF.

The DNA for the CDR3 is TGTGCCAGCTCACACTCCGGGACAGGGGGCTATGGCTACACCTTC. Protein sequence: CASSHSGTGGYGYTF. The chain recombines TRBV18 with TRBJ1-2, with 11 bases matching TRBD1. This CDR3 is 15 amino acids long. CDR1 and CDR2 (germline): KGHSH, LQKENI. Germline trimming cut 4 bases from V and 4 bases from J; bases unmatched to any gene: 5. The whole variable domain, remainder taken from reference TRBV18 and TRBJ1-2, is NAGVMQNPRHLVRRRGQEARLRCSPMKGHSHVYWYRQLPEEGLKFMVYLQKENIIDESGMPKERFSAEFPKEGPSILRIQQVVRGDSAAYFCASSHSGTGGYGYTFGSGTRLTVV.

The rearrangement joins TRBV7-6 to TRBJ2-2; a possible D gene is TRBD2 (6 bases). This CDR3 has 15 amino acids. V dropped 5 bases and J dropped 4 bases, with 14 bases sitting between them. Per germline, CDR1 SGHVS and CDR2 FNYEAQ. The CDR3 loop is CASSLSGVATGELFF. The CDR3 nucleotides are TGTGCCAGCAGCCTTAGCGGTGTGGCCACCGGGGAGCTGTTTTTT.

The chain employs TRBV18 and TRBJ2-1; TRBD2 agrees at 9 bases. CDR1 KGHSH and CDR2 LQKENI come from the germline V gene. Trimming removed 3 bases from V and 7 bases from J; junction bases left unmatched: 4. The CDR3 has 14 amino acids. In DNA form, the CDR3 reads TGTGCCAGCTCACCTGCGGCGGGGGGGAATGAGCAGTTCTTC. Translating gives CASSPAAGGNEQFF.

V usage is TRBV5-1 and J usage is TRBJ1-2; D call uncertain. Germline loops: CDR1 SGHRS, CDR2 YFSETQ. Trimming pared 4 bases from V and 2 bases from J, leaving 12 bases between. This CDR3 is 14 amino acids long. The CDR3 bases are TGCGCCAGCAGCCGGGAGGAGGGAAACTATGGCTACACCTTC. Its translation is CASSREEGNYGYTF.

The chain uses TRBV6-5 and TRBJ2-5, with D possibly called TRBD1 or TRBD2 (5 bases each). CDR1 is MNHEY and CDR2 is SVGAGI in the germline V gene. The CDR3 extends over 14 amino acids. The ends were cut back, 6 bases at V and 3 bases at J, with 14 bases in the middle. The CDR3 reads CASSWRGGKETQYF. The CDR3, as DNA: TGTGCCAGCAGCTGGCGTGGGGGAAAAGAGACCCAGTACTTC.

In its sample, this clone was seen once. Written as DNA, the CDR3 is TGTGCCAGCAGCTTGTACAACTTGAACACTGAAGCTTTCTTT. As protein: CASSLYNLNTEAFF. The chain employs TRBV5-5 and TRBJ1-1, with D uncertain. This CDR3 spans 14 amino acids. Trimming pared 1 base from V and 0 bases from J, leaving 7 bases between. From germline, CDR1 is SGHKS and CDR2 YYEKEE (reference sequence).

This chain connects TRBV5-4 to TRBJ2-2; D is possibly TRBD1 or TRBD2 (5 bases each). Germline CDR1 is SGHNT and CDR2 is YYREEE (reference sequence). The germline V and J ends were trimmed by 1 base and 3 bases, with 7 bases remaining between them. The CDR3 extends over 14 amino acids. The CDR3 sequence: CASSLWGHTGELFF. The CDR3, as DNA: TGTGCCAGCAGCTTGTGGGGACACACCGGGGAGCTGTTTTTT. Looking up the rest from reference TRBV5-4 and TRBJ2-2 gives the full variable domain: ETGVTQSPTHLIKTRGQQVTLRCSSQSGHNTVSWYQQALGQGPQFIFQYYREEENGRGNFPPRFSGLQFPNYSSELNVNALELDDSALYLCASSLWGHTGELFFGEGSRLTVL.

The DNA for the CDR3 is TGTGCCAGCAGCCCGACCAGGGGTACCAACACTGAAGCTTTCTTT. Translated: CASSPTRGTNTEAFF. The chain has TRBV14 and TRBJ1-1; D might be TRBD1 (6 bases). The V end lost 4 bases, the J end lost 2 bases, and 14 bases lay between the germline ends. The CDR3 has 15 residues. Germline loops: CDR1 SGHDN, CDR2 FVKESK. Using reference TRBV14 and TRBJ1-1 for the parts outside the CDR3, the full variable domain is EAGVTQFPSHSVIEKGQTVTLRCDPISGHDNLYWYRRVMGKEIKFLLHFVKESKQDESGMPNNRFLAERTGGTYSTLKVQPAELEDSGVYFCASSPTRGTNTEAFFGQGTRLTVV.

This clone turned up a few times. This chain links TRBV6-2 or TRBV6-3 with TRBJ1-1; no definite D call. Germline V gives CDR1 MNHEY, CDR2 SVGEGT. V lost 1 base to trimming and J lost 1 base, with 10 bases between them. This CDR3 is 15 amino acids long. The CDR3 sequence is CASSYFGIGNTEAFF. Written as DNA, the CDR3 is TGTGCCAGCAGTTACTTCGGGATCGGGAACACTGAAGCTTTCTTT.